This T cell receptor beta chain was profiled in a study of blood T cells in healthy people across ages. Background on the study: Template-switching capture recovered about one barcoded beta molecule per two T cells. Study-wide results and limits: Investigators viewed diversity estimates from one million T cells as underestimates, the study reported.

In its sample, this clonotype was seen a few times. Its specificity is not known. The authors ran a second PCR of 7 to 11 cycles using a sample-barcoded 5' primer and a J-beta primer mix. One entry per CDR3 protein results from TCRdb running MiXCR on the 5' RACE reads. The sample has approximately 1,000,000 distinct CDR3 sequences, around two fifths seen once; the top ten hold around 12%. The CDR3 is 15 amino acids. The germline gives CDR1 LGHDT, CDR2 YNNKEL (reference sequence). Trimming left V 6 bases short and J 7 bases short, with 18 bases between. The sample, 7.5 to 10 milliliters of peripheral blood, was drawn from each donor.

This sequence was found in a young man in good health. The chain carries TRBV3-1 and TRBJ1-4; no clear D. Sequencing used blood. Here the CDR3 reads CASSPSTSGGEKLFF. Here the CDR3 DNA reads TGTGCCAGCAGTCCCTCGACAAGTGGAGGTGAAAAACTGTTTTTT.